This passage covers 25 T cell receptor beta chains from one sample sequenced in a study of T cell repertoires in cytomegalovirus infection (dated by TCRdb to the late 2010s). The treatment or condition label, read with the paper, signifies: in vitro stimulation with specific CMV peptide epitopes to enrich CMV-specific T cells. These receptors' antigens are unknown. The sample was run on an Illumina HiSeq 1500. TCRdb passed the public sequencing reads through fastp at Q25 and MiXCR, retaining productive beta sequences. Identical CDR3 protein sequences are pooled into one entry, listed with their most common genes and DNA. For this sample there are around 900,000 distinct CDR3 sequences; 30% to 40% appear just once. The ten most abundant clones make up 13% of the sample. The sample consisted of cultured CD8+ T cells from PBMCs, taken from culture after CMV antigen stimulation. These TCRs come from a human donor in good health (CMV status not recorded). Some clones in this sample may be carry-over from other donors' samples.

The CDR3 DNA reads TGTGCCAGCAGTTACTCGAGGGAGCCCCAGCATTTT. As protein: CASSYSREPQHF. V is TRBV6-2 or TRBV6-3 and J is TRBJ1-5; D not certain. This CDR3 is 12 amino acids long. CDR1 and CDR2 from the germline V gene are MNHEY and SVGEGT. Trimming took 0 bases from V and 8 from J, leaving 5 bases between them.

The chain uses TRBV4-1 and TRBJ1-1, with a weak D call TRBD1 (6 bases). Trimming pared 3 bases from V and 3 bases from J, leaving 14 bases between. Germline lookup yields CDR1 MGHRA and CDR2 YSYEKL. The CDR3 totals 15 residues. CDR3 protein: CASSQSWGPDTEAFF. Here the CDR3 DNA reads TGCGCCAGCAGCCAGTCTTGGGGGCCTGACACTGAAGCTTTCTTT.

Details on this clonotype: The germline gene is not matched at one end of the junction; a read error may be the cause. J is TRBJ2-3 and V is TRBV5-6; no clear D. The CDR3 extends over 11 amino acids. CDR1 SGHDT and CDR2 YYEEEE come from the germline V gene. The CDR3 is CVSSETDTQYF. The DNA of the CDR3 is TGTGTCAGCAGCGAAACAGATACGCAGTATTTT.

The chain combines TRBV2 with TRBJ1-1; tentative D call: TRBD1 (5 bases). The germline CDR1 and CDR2 sequences are SNHLY and FYNNEI. The CDR3 runs to 12 residues. V gave up 7 bases and J gave up 12 bases, with 18 bases separating them. CDR3 protein: CASMKDTAGSFF. The CDR3 DNA reads as TGTGCCAGCATGAAGGACACGGCGGGCTCTTTCTTT.

This rearrangement joins TRBV2 to TRBJ1-2; 8 nucleotides agree with TRBD1. The V and J ends lost 10 bases and 5 bases, in that order; junction bases with no gene match: 6. Germline V CDR1 and CDR2: SNHLY, FYNNEI. The CDR3 length is 12 residues. The DNA for the CDR3 is TGTGCCAACCAGGGACAGGTATATGGCTACACCTTC. Translation: CANQGQVYGYTF.

The V and J genes are TRBV29-1 and TRBJ1-1; TRBD1 might be the D (5 bases). The CDR3 has 14 residues. V shed 7 bases and J shed 6 bases, with 21 bases lying between them. The germline V gene encodes CDR1 SQVTM and CDR2 ANQGSEA. The CDR3 here is CSGAAKRGSAEAFF. The CDR3 DNA sequence: TGCAGCGGGGCGGCCAAACGGGGGAGCGCTGAAGCTTTCTTT.

Note on this clonotype: One end of the junction varies from germline; a read error may be responsible. The chain carries TRBV12-3 or TRBV12-4 and TRBJ1-5; D perhaps matches TRBD1 (5 bases). This CDR3 contains 14 residues. CDR3 nucleotide sequence: TGTGCCAGCAGTTTTGCAGGGACGTATCAGCCCCGGCATTTT. As protein: CASSFAGTYQPRHF.

The chain uses TRBV7-3 and TRBJ2-1; unclear D gene. Germline V CDR1 and CDR2: SGHTA, FQGTGA. This CDR3 region has 12 residues. The V end was cut by 8 bases, the J end by 7 bases, with 12 bases between. In nucleotides, the CDR3 is TGTGCCAGCGGCCCGGGCGTTAATGAGCAGTTCTTC. As protein: CASGPGVNEQFF.

This clonotype was seen a handful of times. The V and J genes are TRBV6-5 and TRBJ2-7, with D tentatively TRBD1 (7 bases). The germline gives CDR1 MNHEY, CDR2 SVGAGI. V was trimmed by 0 bases and J by 4 bases, leaving 10 bases between them. The CDR3 runs 14 residues. The CDR3 DNA is TGTGCCAGCAGTTACTCCCAGGGGGGATACGAGCAGTACTTC. The encoded protein is CASSYSQGGYEQYF.

A few counts support this clonotype. The chain combines TRBV6-5 with TRBJ2-3; TRBD1 matches 9 bases. Germline values: CDR1 MNHEY, CDR2 SVGAGI. The CDR3 covers 13 residues. V shed 4 bases and J 7 bases; nucleotides not matched to a gene: 3. The CDR3 DNA sequence: TGTGCCAGCAGTTGGGGGACAGGGCATACGCAGTATTTT. As protein: CASSWGTGHTQYF.

The V call is TRBV7-9, the J call TRBJ1-5; tentative D call: TRBD1 (5 bases). Trimming shortened V by 1 base and J by 6 bases, and 10 bases separated the two germline ends. The CDR3 contains 14 residues. Germline lookup yields CDR1 SEHNR and CDR2 FQNEAQ (reference sequence). The CDR3 reads CASSLGRGGQPQHF. The CDR3 DNA reads TGTGCCAGCAGCTTAGGAAGGGGTGGTCAGCCCCAGCATTTT.

The chain joins TRBV7-6 to TRBJ2-7; 7 bases are a match to TRBD1. Germline CDR1 reads SGHVS; CDR2 reads FNYEAQ. The V and J ends lost 4 bases and 5 bases, in that order; junction bases with no gene match: 11. The CDR3 contains 15 residues. The chain's CDR3 is CASSSETGKAHEQYF. CDR3 DNA: TGTGCCAGCAGCTCCGAGACAGGGAAAGCTCACGAGCAGTACTTC.

For this clonotype: At one of its ends the junction is not consistent with the germline gene, which may arise from a read error. The chain employs TRBV3-1 and TRBJ2-3, with 9 bases aligning to TRBD2. The germline CDR1 and CDR2 sequences are LGHDT and YNNKEL (reference sequence). The CDR3 spans 16 residues. CDR3: CASSPPRGGAADTLYF. The CDR3 nucleotides read TGTGCCAGCAGCCCTCCGCGCGGGGGGGCGGCAGATACGCTGTATTTT.

The chain employs TRBV6-8 and TRBJ2-2; possible D gene TRBD1, 6 bases. V was clipped by 9 bases and J by 8 bases, with 16 bases between them. The CDR3 is made up of 13 amino acids. Germline V gene data show CDR1 as MNHGY and CDR2 as SAAAGT. The CDR3 coding sequence is TGTGCCAGTGGGACATCCTCTAGAGGGGAGCTGTTTTTT. This sequence encodes CASGTSSRGELFF.

Ten or more counts support this clonotype. The rearrangement links TRBV6-5 to TRBJ2-5; D unclear. V was clipped by 7 bases and J by 3 bases, with 12 bases between them. The CDR3 runs 13 residues. Germline V gene sequence: CDR1 MNHEY, CDR2 SVGAGI. CDR3 residues: CASNNDNKETQYF. The CDR3, as DNA: TGTGCCAGCAATAATGACAACAAAGAGACCCAGTACTTC.

This sequence joins TRBV12-3 or TRBV12-4 and TRBJ2-1; TRBD2 agrees at 10 bases. This CDR3 is 15 amino acids long. The V segment lost 1 base and the J segment 8 bases; nucleotides outside the gene matches: 5. CDR3 region: CASSLGSGGVHEQFF. The CDR3 region has the DNA TGTGCCAGCAGTTTAGGGAGCGGGGGGGTTCATGAGCAGTTCTTC.

Comment on this clonotype: A much larger clone lies a single base off, so this may be a read error. This CDR3 fails to terminate in the conserved phenylalanine or tryptophan, so it likely reflects a read error. J is TRBJ2-1 and V is TRBV7-4; the D gene is possibly TRBD1 (6 bases). Germline CDR1 and CDR2: SGHVT and SQSDAQ. There are 12 residues in the CDR3. The V and J ends lost 5 bases and 7 bases respectively, with 9 bases between them. The CDR3 region has the DNA TGTGCCAGCAGCATCAGGGGTAATGAGCAGTTCATC. Encoded protein: CASSIRGNEQFI.

The gene calls are TRBV3-1 and TRBJ2-1; possible D gene TRBD1, 5 bases. This CDR3 has 14 amino acids. The V end was cut by 0 bases, the J end by 3 bases, with 6 bases between. From germline, CDR1 is LGHDT and CDR2 YNNKEL (reference sequence). The CDR3 loop is CASSQEGDYNEQFF. CDR3 nucleotides: TGTGCCAGCAGCCAAGAAGGGGACTACAATGAGCAGTTCTTC.

This clonotype appeared a few times. The J gene is TRBJ2-7, the V gene TRBV27, with D perhaps matching TRBD1 or TRBD2 (5 bases each). V was shortened by 4 bases and J by 3 bases, with 16 bases between the two germline ends. Germline CDR1 MNHEY, CDR2 SMNVEV (reference sequence). This CDR3 spans 15 amino acids. CDR3 region: CASSSPGTGNYEQYF. The CDR3 nucleotides read TGTGCCAGCAGTTCCCCCGGGACGGGTAACTACGAGCAGTACTTC.

The CDR3 region has the DNA TGCAGTGCTAGAGTTAGGACTAGCGGGGATTACAATGAGCAGTTCTTC. As protein: CSARVRTSGDYNEQFF. The genes are TRBV20-1 and TRBJ2-1; 12 nucleotides match TRBD2. V lost 1 base, J lost 4 bases, and 5 bases stayed unmatched. Germline assignment: CDR1 DFQATT and CDR2 SNEGSKA (reference sequence). The CDR3 contains 16 residues.

The DNA for the CDR3 is TGTGCCAGTAGTATCAACAGGAACTATGGCTACACCTTC. Protein: CASSINRNYGYTF. The chain joins TRBV19 to TRBJ1-2; D might be TRBD1 (5 bases). The V end was cut by 3 bases, the J end by 2 bases, with 7 bases between. The germline V gene encodes CDR1 LNHDA and CDR2 SQIVND (reference sequence). The CDR3 consists of 13 residues. The full variable domain, in which reference TRBV19 and TRBJ1-2 provide the parts outside the CDR3, is DGGITQSPKYLFRKEGQNVTLSCEQNLNHDAMYWYRQDPGQGLRLIYYSQIVNDFQKGDIAEGYSVSREKKESFPLTVTSAQKNPTAFYLCASSINRNYGYTFGSGTRLTVV.

This clonotype was observed a few times. This sequence joins TRBV6-1 and TRBJ2-7; 8 bases line up with TRBD2. V was clipped by 0 bases and J by 1 base; unmatched bases: 5. The CDR3 spans 16 residues. The germline V gene encodes CDR1 MNHNS and CDR2 SASEGT. Written as DNA, the CDR3 is TGTGCCAGCAGTGAAGCTAGCGGGGTGTATTCCTACGAGCAGTACTTC. Translated, it gives CASSEASGVYSYEQYF.

This clonotype has a count of ten or more. V and J are TRBV19 and TRBJ2-4; TRBD2 aligns across 9 bases. The CDR3 runs to 13 residues. V lost 9 bases to trimming and J lost 4 bases; unmatched junction nucleotides: 4. Germline CDR1 is LNHDA and CDR2 is SQIVND (reference sequence). CDR3 DNA sequence: TGTGCCAGCAGGGGACTAGCAAAAAACATTCAGTACTTC. Residues: CASRGLAKNIQYF.

This clonotype was seen only a few times. The chain combines TRBV7-9 with TRBJ1-1, with D unclear. V was pared by 0 bases and J by 3 bases, with 11 bases between. This CDR3 region has 15 residues. The V gene's germline CDR1 is SEHNR and CDR2 FQNEAQ (reference sequence). The CDR3 sequence is CASSLALGLDTEAFF. As DNA, the CDR3 is TGTGCCAGCAGCTTAGCGCTCGGGTTGGACACTGAAGCTTTCTTT.

CDR3 in DNA: TGTGCCAGCAGTTGGTCCTTGACAGCCTCCTACAATGAGCAGTTCTTC. This translates into CASSWSLTASYNEQFF. The rearrangement links TRBV6-6 to TRBJ2-1, with a tentative D call TRBD1 (5 bases). Trimming removed 4 bases at V and 0 bases at J, with 13 bases between. Germline V lookup: CDR1 MNHNY, CDR2 SVGAGI (reference sequence). The CDR3 consists of 16 residues.